These 32 T cell receptor beta chains came from one sample sequenced in a study of Ad26.COV2.S vaccination and SARS-CoV-2 variants. The treatment is: 19 received Ad26.COV2.S at low or high dose, single or two shots; several received placebo; per-sample allocation not given. On day 63 after the first injection, vaccine and placebo recipients gave samples. Profiling relied on immunoSEQ multiplex PCR, and the TCRdb table lists in-frame clones only, not all of them. The sample contains approximately 420,000 clones, approximately 91% of which appear only once. The starting material was peripheral blood, obtained in a trial of Ad26.COV2.S vaccine versus placebo. These receptors were collected from a person between 18 and 60 years old who received the Ad26.COV2.S COVID-19 vaccine or a placebo.

The chain joins TRBV7-9 to TRBJ2-2; 11 nucleotides align to TRBD1. This CDR3 contains 15 residues. Germline V CDR1 and CDR2: SEHNR, FQNEAQ (reference sequence). V trimming: 8 bases; J trimming: 4 bases; junction bases outside the gene matches: 6. CDR3 protein: CASGQGATSTGELFF. CDR3 DNA sequence: TGTGCCAGCGGACAGGGGGCAACCAGCACCGGGGAGCTGTTTTTT.

The rearrangement joins TRBV20-1 to TRBJ2-3; TRBD2 is a possible D gene (6 bases). This CDR3 is built from 14 residues. V lost 3 bases, J lost 0 bases, and 10 bases lay in between. Germline V CDR1 and CDR2: DFQATT, SNEGSKA (reference sequence). The CDR3 sequence: CSASGGDSTDTQYF. In nucleotides, the CDR3 is TGCAGTGCTAGTGGCGGGGACAGCACAGATACGCAGTATTTT.

CDR3 protein: CASSRDLADTHNEQFF. The CDR3, as DNA: TGTGCCAGTAGTCGAGACCTAGCGGACACTCACAATGAGCAGTTCTTC. The chain recombines TRBV19 with TRBJ2-1; the match to TRBD2 covers 7 bases. CDR3 size: 16 residues. Unmatched junction bases numbered 12, after V lost 5 bases and J lost 5 bases. Per germline, CDR1 LNHDA and CDR2 SQIVND (reference sequence).

The chain couples TRBV5-1 to TRBJ2-7; D uncertain. The CDR3 sequence is 14 residues long. Trimming took off 0 bases at V and 0 bases at J, with 7 bases between the two ends. Germline values: CDR1 SGHRS, CDR2 YFSETQ. The CDR3 region is CASSLEVDSYEQYF. CDR3 sequence (DNA): TGCGCCAGCAGCTTGGAAGTGGACTCCTACGAGCAGTACTTC.

This chain joins TRBV19 and TRBJ2-3, with D possibly being TRBD2 (7 bases). The CDR3 extends over 18 amino acids. Per the germline V gene, CDR1 is LNHDA and CDR2 is SQIVND (reference sequence). Trimming cost V 3 bases and J 1 base, with 20 bases left between them. The chain's CDR3 is CASSIPGDYGAGTDTQYF. The CDR3 DNA follows: TGTGCCAGTAGTATCCCAGGGGACTACGGAGCCGGCACAGATACGCAGTATTTT.

This clone was seen a few times. The rearrangement uses TRBV5-1 and TRBJ2-7, with TRBD1 matching over 7 bases. The CDR3 has 13 residues. The V gene's germline CDR1 is SGHRS and CDR2 YFSETQ. V was clipped by 0 bases and J by 6 bases; unmatched bases: 3. The CDR3 is CASSLVTGSEQYF. CDR3 nucleotides: TGCGCCAGCAGCTTGGTGACAGGGTCCGAGCAGTACTTC.

The chain carries TRBV9 and TRBJ1-2; 7 bases are shared with TRBD1. Germline V gene sequence: CDR1 SGDLS, CDR2 YYNGEE. The ends lost 0 bases at V and 6 bases at J; junction bases unmatched: 11. This CDR3 comprises 16 residues. In DNA form, the CDR3 reads TGTGCCAGCAGCGTAGGAGGAGGGGGCGGTGAGCATGGCTACACCTTC. This sequence encodes CASSVGGGGGEHGYTF.

This clone was counted only a few times. The chain links TRBV3-1 (or the pseudogene TRBV3-2) to TRBJ1-3; 10 bases are a match to TRBD1. The V gene end was trimmed by 6 bases and the J gene end by 2 bases; junction bases not matched to a gene: 10. Germline V gene lookup returns CDR1 LGHDT and CDR2 YNNKEL (reference sequence). There are 17 residues in the CDR3. Here the CDR3 reads CASSHNPGQGPGNTIYF. The DNA of the CDR3 is TGTGCCAGCAGTCATAACCCGGGACAGGGGCCTGGAAACACCATATATTTT.

The genes are TRBV13 and TRBJ1-4; D perhaps matches TRBD1 (5 bases). V gave up 7 bases and J gave up 3 bases, with 15 bases separating them. Looked up from germline, CDR1 is PRHDT and CDR2 is FYEKMQ (reference sequence). The CDR3 runs 15 residues. This CDR3 reads CASTLTGAANEKLFF. DNA of the CDR3: TGTGCCAGCACGCTTACAGGTGCCGCTAATGAAAAACTGTTTTTT.

This chain uses TRBV7-2 with TRBJ1-2; TRBD1 is a possible D gene (6 bases). The ends were cut back, 1 base at V and 4 bases at J, with 7 bases in the middle. The CDR3 sequence is 13 residues long. Germline lookup yields CDR1 SGHTA and CDR2 FQGNSA. The CDR3 is CASSLEGGYGYTF. The CDR3 bases are TGTGCCAGCAGCTTAGAGGGGGGCTATGGCTACACCTTC.

V and J are TRBV6-2 or TRBV6-3 and TRBJ2-5; 7 nucleotides align to TRBD2. The V and J ends lost 6 bases and 5 bases, in that order; junction bases with no gene match: 6. Germline V gene lookup returns CDR1 MNHEY and CDR2 SVGEGT. This CDR3 is 13 amino acids long. The CDR3 DNA reads as TGTGCCAGCAGCAAGACTAGCTGGGAGACCCAGTACTTC. It is translated as CASSKTSWETQYF.

This clone was counted once. The chain employs TRBV18 and TRBJ2-2, with a tentative D call TRBD2 (6 bases). Germline V gene sequence: CDR1 KGHSH, CDR2 LQKENI. V lost 2 bases and J 2 bases, leaving 12 bases between the germline ends. CDR3 length: 16 residues. The CDR3 DNA follows: TGTGCCAGCTCACCAATGCGACTAGAAAACACCGGGGAGCTGTTTTTT. Residues: CASSPMRLENTGELFF.

The V and J genes are TRBV21-1 and TRBJ2-3; no DNA check was done on the table's D call, TRBD2. TRBV21-1 is annotated as a pseudogene. CDR3 length equals 18 residues. The DNA for the CDR3 is TGTGCCAGCAGCAAAGCGCGACTAGCGGGGGGTTACACAGATACGCAGTATTTT. Residues: CASSKARLAGGYTDTQYF.

The chain links TRBV12-3 or TRBV12-4 to TRBJ1-1; D not resolved. V was shortened by 3 bases and J by 4 bases, with 9 bases between the two germline ends. The CDR3 runs to 13 residues. DNA of the CDR3: TGTGCCAGCAGTTTCGGGGATAGCACTGAAGCTTTCTTT. Translation gives CASSFGDSTEAFF.

The chain has TRBV5-1 and TRBJ1-2, with TRBD1 matching over 8 bases. The CDR3 consists of 14 residues. With V trimmed by 4 bases and J by 7 bases, 9 bases remained unmatched. Germline V lookup: CDR1 SGHRS, CDR2 YFSETQ. CDR3 amino acids: CASSRGQAGSGYTF. The DNA for the CDR3 is TGCGCCAGCAGCAGGGGACAGGCCGGCTCTGGCTACACCTTC.

V is TRBV6-6 and J is TRBJ2-7, with 9 bases lining up with TRBD1. In germline, CDR1 is MNHNY, CDR2 SVGAGI (reference sequence). The V segment lost 4 bases and the J segment 3 bases; nucleotides outside the gene matches: 4. This CDR3 has 14 amino acids. CDR3 sequence: CASSSQGAGYEQYF. CDR3 sequence (DNA): TGTGCCAGCAGTTCACAGGGGGCTGGCTACGAGCAGTACTTC.

The rearrangement links TRBV5-1 to TRBJ1-5, with 7 bases fitting TRBD1. This CDR3 contains 13 residues. Trimming removed 4 bases from V and 7 bases from J; junction bases left unmatched: 5. Germline-derived CDR1 and CDR2 are SGHRS and YFSETQ. The CDR3 sequence is CASSTGTDQPQHF. Written as DNA, the CDR3 is TGCGCCAGCAGCACCGGGACAGACCAGCCCCAGCATTTT.

As for this clone: Other DNA sequences of this sample code for an identical CDR3. This chain joins TRBV19 and TRBJ2-1; D possibly uses TRBD1 or TRBD2 (5 bases each). Germline loops: CDR1 LNHDA, CDR2 SQIVND (reference sequence). This CDR3 has 12 amino acids. Trimming pared 3 bases from V and 5 bases from J, leaving 5 bases between. The CDR3 sequence is CASSMGDNEQFF. The CDR3 nucleotides read TGTGCCAGTAGTATGGGGGACAATGAGCAGTTCTTC.

This chain joins TRBV7-9 and TRBJ2-7; D call uncertain. The CDR3 has 12 amino acids. From germline, CDR1 is SEHNR and CDR2 FQNEAQ (reference sequence). Trimming pared 6 bases from V and 3 bases from J, leaving 9 bases between. CDR3 bases: TGTGCCAGCAGTGGGCAGAGCTACGAGCAGTACTTC. Protein product: CASSGQSYEQYF.

This clone was seen a handful of times. The chain carries TRBV21-1 and TRBJ1-2; the D segment call TRBD1 is taken from the table without a DNA check. TRBV21-1 is listed as a pseudogene. The CDR3 runs to 14 residues. The CDR3 DNA follows: TGTGCCAGCACAGCCTTGACAGTTAACTATGGCTACACCTTC. This gives the protein CASTALTVNYGYTF.

DNA of the CDR3: TGTGCCAGCAGCTTGGATGTGAATGAGCAGTTCTTC. Residues: CASSLDVNEQFF. The chain links TRBV5-5 to TRBJ2-1, with D hard to call. The germline CDR1 and CDR2 sequences are SGHKS and YYEKEE (reference sequence). Trimming pared 0 bases from V and 7 bases from J, leaving 5 bases between. The CDR3 is 12 residues long.

On this clone: The same CDR3 arises from other DNA sequences in this sample as well. This chain uses TRBV3-1 (or the pseudogene TRBV3-2) with TRBJ1-2, with D uncertain. V was trimmed by 1 base and J by 4 bases, leaving 4 bases between them. The CDR3 consists of 12 residues. The germline V gene has CDR1 LGHDT and CDR2 YNNKEL (reference sequence). The CDR3 sequence is CASSQGVYGYTF. CDR3 DNA sequence: TGTGCCAGCAGCCAAGGAGTCTATGGCTACACCTTC.

This chain connects TRBV7-9 to TRBJ1-5; maybe TRBD1 (5 bases). There are 13 residues in the CDR3. V was cut by 7 bases and J by 3 bases, with 10 bases left in between. Germline V lookup: CDR1 SEHNR, CDR2 FQNEAQ (reference sequence). The CDR3 DNA sequence: TGTGCCAGCACCGAGGGGTTCAATCAGCCCCAGCATTTT. Translating it yields CASTEGFNQPQHF.

The CDR3: CASSRRGDSNEKLFF. CDR3 coding DNA: TGTGCCAGCAGCCGACGGGGGGACAGCAATGAAAAACTGTTTTTT. The chain has TRBV3-1 (or the pseudogene TRBV3-2) and TRBJ1-4; 7 bases are a match to TRBD1. The CDR3 sequence is 15 residues long. V lost 4 bases to trimming and J lost 5 bases; unmatched junction nucleotides: 7. CDR1 LGHDT and CDR2 YNNKEL come from the germline V gene (reference sequence).

V is TRBV7-9 and J is TRBJ2-1; D is uncertain. Germline CDR1 and CDR2: SEHNR and FQNEAQ (reference sequence). Between the trimmed V and J ends, which lost 5 bases and 5 bases, there was a span of 7 bases. This CDR3 is built from 12 residues. The CDR3 sequence is CASSHQNNEQFF. For the CDR3, the DNA is TGTGCCAGCAGCCACCAAAACAATGAGCAGTTCTTC. Full variable domain (missing parts from reference TRBV7-9 and TRBJ2-1): DTGVSQNPRHKITKRGQNVTFRCDPISEHNRLYWYRQTLGQGPEFLTYFQNEAQLEKSRLLSDRFSAERPKGSFSTLEIQRTEQGDSAMYLCASSHQNNEQFFGPGTRLTVL.

This chain's CDR3 is CASSGGRLDEQFF. CDR3 nucleotide sequence: TGTGCCAGCTCCGGCGGAAGGCTGGATGAGCAGTTCTTC. The rearrangement joins TRBV18 to TRBJ2-1; D is undetermined. This CDR3 spans 13 amino acids. Germline V gene lookup returns CDR1 KGHSH and CDR2 LQKENI. Trimming stripped 6 bases from V and 8 bases from J, with 14 bases between.

The chain joins TRBV7-2 to TRBJ1-6; D is ambiguous. The V end lost 4 bases, the J end lost 7 bases, and 11 bases lay between the germline ends. Germline CDR1 SGHTA, CDR2 FQGNSA. CDR3 length: 14 residues. DNA of the CDR3: TGTGCCAGCAGCTATCGGGTGCAAAATTCACCCCTCCACTTT. As protein: CASSYRVQNSPLHF.

This rearrangement joins TRBV4-1 to TRBJ2-2; 10 bases line up with TRBD1. Trimming removed 4 bases from V and 9 bases from J; junction bases left unmatched: 5. The CDR3 covers 14 residues. Per germline, CDR1 MGHRA and CDR2 YSYEKL. The CDR3 DNA reads as TGCGCCAGCAGCCCGGGACAGGGGATCAGGGAGCTGTTTTTT. Translating gives CASSPGQGIRELFF.

CDR3 protein: CASSFGLRYGYTF. The CDR3 nucleotides read TGTGCCAGCAGTTTCGGGTTACGGTATGGCTACACCTTC. This chain joins TRBV27 and TRBJ1-2; no firm D call. Trimming removed 3 bases from V and 5 bases from J, with 10 bases in between. Germline-derived CDR1 and CDR2 are MNHEY and SMNVEV (reference sequence). The CDR3 extends over 13 amino acids.

CDR3 coding DNA: TGCGCCAGCAGCTCACATAGCGGGGGGGCCGACCAAGAGACCCAGTACTTC. Translation gives CASSSHSGGADQETQYF. The rearrangement uses TRBV5-1 and TRBJ2-5, with 11 bases aligning to TRBD2. Losses at the gene ends were 3 bases for V and 0 bases for J; bases not matched to a gene: 7. The CDR3 loop spans 17 amino acids. Per germline, CDR1 SGHRS and CDR2 YFSETQ.

J is TRBJ1-1 and V is TRBV5-8; a weak D match, TRBD1 (5 bases). The CDR3 is made up of 13 amino acids. With 2 bases removed from V and 5 bases from J, the gap between germline ends came to 10 bases. Germline CDR1 and CDR2: SGHTS and YDEGEE. DNA for the CDR3: TGTGCCAGCAGCTTTGGCAGGGAGACTGAAGCTTTCTTT. It codes for CASSFGRETEAFF.

The V gene is TRBV5-1, the J gene TRBJ2-2, with D unresolved. The germline gives CDR1 SGHRS, CDR2 YFSETQ. Trimming left V 0 bases short and J 7 bases short, with 7 bases between. The CDR3 has 13 amino acids. The chain's CDR3 is CASSLAVGGELFF. The CDR3 DNA reads as TGCGCCAGCAGCTTGGCCGTTGGCGGGGAGCTGTTTTTT.